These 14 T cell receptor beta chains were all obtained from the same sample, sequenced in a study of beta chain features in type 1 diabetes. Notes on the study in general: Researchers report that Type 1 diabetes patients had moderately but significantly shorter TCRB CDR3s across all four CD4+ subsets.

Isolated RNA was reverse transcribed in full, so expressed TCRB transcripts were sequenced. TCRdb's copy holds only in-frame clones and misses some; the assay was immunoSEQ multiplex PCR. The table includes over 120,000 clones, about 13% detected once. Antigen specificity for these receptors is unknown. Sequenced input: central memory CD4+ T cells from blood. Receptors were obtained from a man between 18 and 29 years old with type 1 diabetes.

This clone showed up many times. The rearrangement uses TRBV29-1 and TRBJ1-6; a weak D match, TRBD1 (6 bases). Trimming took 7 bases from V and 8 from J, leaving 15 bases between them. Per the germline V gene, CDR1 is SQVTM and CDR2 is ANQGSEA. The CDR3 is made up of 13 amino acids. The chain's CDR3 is CSAQQGRDSPLHF. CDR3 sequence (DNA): TGCAGCGCCCAACAGGGAAGGGATTCACCCCTCCACTTT.

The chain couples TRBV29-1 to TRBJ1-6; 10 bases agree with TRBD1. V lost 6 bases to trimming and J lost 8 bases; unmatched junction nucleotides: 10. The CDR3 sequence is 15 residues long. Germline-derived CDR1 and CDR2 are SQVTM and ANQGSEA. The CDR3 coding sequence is TGCAGCGTCAGTATACAGGGGACAGGGGATTCACCCCTCCACTTT. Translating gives CSVSIQGTGDSPLHF.

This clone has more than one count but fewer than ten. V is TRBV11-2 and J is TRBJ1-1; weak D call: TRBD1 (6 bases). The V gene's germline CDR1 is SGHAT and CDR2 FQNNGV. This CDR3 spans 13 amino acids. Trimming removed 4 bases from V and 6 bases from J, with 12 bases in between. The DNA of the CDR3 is TGTGCCAGCAGCTCCCAGACAGGTCCTGAAGCTTTCTTT. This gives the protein CASSSQTGPEAFF.

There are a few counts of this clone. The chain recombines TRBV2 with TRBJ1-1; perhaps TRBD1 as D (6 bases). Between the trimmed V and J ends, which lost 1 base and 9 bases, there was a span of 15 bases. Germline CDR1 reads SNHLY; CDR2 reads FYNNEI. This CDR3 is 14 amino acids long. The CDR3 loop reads CASSEGGHTPQAFF. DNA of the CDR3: TGTGCCAGCAGTGAAGGGGGACATACGCCCCAAGCTTTCTTT. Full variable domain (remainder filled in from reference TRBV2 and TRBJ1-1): EPEVTQTPSHQVTQMGQEVILRCVPISNHLYFYWYRQILGQKVEFLVSFYNNEISEKSEIFDDQFSVERPDGSNFTLKIRSTKLEDSAMYFCASSEGGHTPQAFFGQGTRLTVV.

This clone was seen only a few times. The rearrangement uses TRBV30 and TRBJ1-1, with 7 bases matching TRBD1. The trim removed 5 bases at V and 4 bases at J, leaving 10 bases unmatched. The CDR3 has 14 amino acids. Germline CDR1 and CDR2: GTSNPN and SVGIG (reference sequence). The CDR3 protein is CAWERQGTSTEAFF. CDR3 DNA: TGTGCCTGGGAACGACAGGGTACGAGCACTGAAGCTTTCTTT.

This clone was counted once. The chain's CDR3 is CASSLDPGNYEQYF. The CDR3 DNA is TGCGCCAGCAGCTTGGATCCGGGAAACTACGAGCAGTACTTC. The rearrangement uses TRBV5-1 and TRBJ2-7; the D gene is possibly TRBD2 (5 bases). Germline loops: CDR1 SGHRS, CDR2 YFSETQ. The CDR3 loop spans 14 amino acids. Trimming left V 0 bases short and J 3 bases short, with 10 bases between.

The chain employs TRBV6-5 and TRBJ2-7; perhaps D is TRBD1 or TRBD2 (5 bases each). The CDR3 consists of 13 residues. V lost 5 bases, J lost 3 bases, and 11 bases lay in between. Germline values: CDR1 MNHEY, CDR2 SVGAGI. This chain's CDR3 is CASSLNGGYEQYF. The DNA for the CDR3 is TGTGCCAGCAGTCTCAATGGGGGCTACGAGCAGTACTTC.

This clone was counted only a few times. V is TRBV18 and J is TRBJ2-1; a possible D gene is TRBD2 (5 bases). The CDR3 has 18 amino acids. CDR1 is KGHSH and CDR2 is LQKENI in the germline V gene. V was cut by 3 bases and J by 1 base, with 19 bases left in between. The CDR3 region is CASSPLASRTGSYNEQFF. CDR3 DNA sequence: TGTGCCAGCTCACCCCTGGCGTCGAGGACGGGGTCCTACAATGAGCAGTTCTTC.

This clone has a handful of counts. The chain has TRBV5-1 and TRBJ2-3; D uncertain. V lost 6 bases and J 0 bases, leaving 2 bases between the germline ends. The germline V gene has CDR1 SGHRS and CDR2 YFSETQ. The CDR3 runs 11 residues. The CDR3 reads CASTSTDTQYF. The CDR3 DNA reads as TGCGCCAGCACTAGCACAGATACGCAGTATTTT. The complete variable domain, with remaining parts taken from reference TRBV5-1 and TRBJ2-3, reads KAGVTQTPRYLIKTRGQQVTLSCSPISGHRSVSWYQQTPGQGLQFLFEYFSETQRNKGNFPGRFSGRQFSNSRSEMNVSTLELGDSALYLCASTSTDTQYFGPGTRLTVL.

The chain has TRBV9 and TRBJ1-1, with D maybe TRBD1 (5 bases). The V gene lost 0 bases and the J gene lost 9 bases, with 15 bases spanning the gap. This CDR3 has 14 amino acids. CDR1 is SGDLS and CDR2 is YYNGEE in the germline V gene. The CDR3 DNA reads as TGTGCCAGCAGCGTAGACCCATCGGAGGGGCAAGCTTTCTTT. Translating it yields CASSVDPSEGQAFF.

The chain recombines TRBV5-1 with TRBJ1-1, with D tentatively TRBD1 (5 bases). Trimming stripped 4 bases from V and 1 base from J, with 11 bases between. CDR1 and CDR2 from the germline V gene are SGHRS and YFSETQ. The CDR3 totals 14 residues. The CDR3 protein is CASSPQGGNTEAFF. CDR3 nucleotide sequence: TGCGCCAGCAGCCCTCAGGGAGGGAACACTGAAGCTTTCTTT.

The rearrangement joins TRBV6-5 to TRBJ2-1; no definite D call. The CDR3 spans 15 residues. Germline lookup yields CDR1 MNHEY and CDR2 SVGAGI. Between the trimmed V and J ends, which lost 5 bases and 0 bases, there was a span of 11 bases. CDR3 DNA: TGTGCCAGCAGTGTCGGCGGAAGCTCCTACAATGAGCAGTTCTTC. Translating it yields CASSVGGSSYNEQFF.

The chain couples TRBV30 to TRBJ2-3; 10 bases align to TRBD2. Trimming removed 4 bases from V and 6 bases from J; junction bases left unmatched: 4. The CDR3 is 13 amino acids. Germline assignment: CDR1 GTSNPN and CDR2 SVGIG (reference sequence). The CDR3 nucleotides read TGTGCCTGGAACTTAGCGGGGGGTGATACGCAGTATTTT. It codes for CAWNLAGGDTQYF.

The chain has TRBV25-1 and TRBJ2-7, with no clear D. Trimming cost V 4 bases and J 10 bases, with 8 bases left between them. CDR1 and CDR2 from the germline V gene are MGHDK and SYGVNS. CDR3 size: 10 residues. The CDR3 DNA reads TGTGCCAGCAGTGGGCCAAGACAGTACTTC. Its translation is CASSGPRQYF.